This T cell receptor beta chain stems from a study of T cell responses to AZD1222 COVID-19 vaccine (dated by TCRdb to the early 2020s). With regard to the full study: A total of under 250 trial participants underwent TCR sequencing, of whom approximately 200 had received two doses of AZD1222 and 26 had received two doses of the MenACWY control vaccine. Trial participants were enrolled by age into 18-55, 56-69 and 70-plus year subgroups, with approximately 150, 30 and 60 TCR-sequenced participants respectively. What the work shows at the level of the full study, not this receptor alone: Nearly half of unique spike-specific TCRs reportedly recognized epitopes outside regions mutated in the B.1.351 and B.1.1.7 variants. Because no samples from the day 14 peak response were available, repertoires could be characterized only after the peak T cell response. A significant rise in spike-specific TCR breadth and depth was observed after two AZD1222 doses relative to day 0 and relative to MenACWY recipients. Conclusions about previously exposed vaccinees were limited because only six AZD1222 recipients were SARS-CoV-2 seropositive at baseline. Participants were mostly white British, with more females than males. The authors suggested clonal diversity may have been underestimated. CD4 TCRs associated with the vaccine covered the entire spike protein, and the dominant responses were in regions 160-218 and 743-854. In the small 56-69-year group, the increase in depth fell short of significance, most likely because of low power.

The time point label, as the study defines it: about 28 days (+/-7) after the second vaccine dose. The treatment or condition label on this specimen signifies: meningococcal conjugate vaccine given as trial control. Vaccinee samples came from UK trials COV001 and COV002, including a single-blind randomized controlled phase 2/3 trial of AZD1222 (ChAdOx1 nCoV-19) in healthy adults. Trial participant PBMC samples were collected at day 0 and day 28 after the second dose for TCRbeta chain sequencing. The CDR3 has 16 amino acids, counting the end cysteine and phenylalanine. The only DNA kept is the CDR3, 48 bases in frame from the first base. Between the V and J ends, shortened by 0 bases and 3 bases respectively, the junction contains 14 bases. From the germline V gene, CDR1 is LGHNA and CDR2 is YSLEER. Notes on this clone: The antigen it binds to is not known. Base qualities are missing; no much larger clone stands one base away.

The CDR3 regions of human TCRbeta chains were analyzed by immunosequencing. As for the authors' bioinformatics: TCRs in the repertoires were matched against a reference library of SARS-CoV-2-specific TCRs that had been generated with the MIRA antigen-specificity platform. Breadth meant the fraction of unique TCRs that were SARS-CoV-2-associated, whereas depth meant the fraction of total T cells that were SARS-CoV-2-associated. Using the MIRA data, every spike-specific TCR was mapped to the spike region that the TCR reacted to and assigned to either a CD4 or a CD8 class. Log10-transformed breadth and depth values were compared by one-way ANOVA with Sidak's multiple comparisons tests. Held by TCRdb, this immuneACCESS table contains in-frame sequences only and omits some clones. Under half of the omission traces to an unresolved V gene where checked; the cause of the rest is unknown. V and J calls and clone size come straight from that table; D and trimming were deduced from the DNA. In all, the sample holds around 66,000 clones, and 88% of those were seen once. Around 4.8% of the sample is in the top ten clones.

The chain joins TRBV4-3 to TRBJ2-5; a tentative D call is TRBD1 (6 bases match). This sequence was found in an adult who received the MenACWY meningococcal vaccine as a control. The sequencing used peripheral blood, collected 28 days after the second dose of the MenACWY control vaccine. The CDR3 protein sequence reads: CASSQDLPTGEETQYF. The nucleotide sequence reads TGCGCCAGCAGCCAAGACCTCCCGACAGGTGAAGAGACCCAGTACTTC.